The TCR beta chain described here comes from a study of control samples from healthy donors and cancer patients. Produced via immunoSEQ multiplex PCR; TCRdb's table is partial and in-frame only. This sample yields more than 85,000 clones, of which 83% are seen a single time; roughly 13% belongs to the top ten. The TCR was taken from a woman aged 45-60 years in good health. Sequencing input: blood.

CDR3 sequence: CSVTGNAYGYTF. DNA for the CDR3: TGCAGCGTTACAGGGAACGCCTATGGCTACACCTTC. The rearrangement links TRBV29-1 to TRBJ1-2; D may be TRBD1 (6 bases). Trimming pared 5 bases from V and 4 bases from J, leaving 11 bases between. There are 12 residues in the CDR3. The germline gives CDR1 SQVTM, CDR2 ANQGSEA.